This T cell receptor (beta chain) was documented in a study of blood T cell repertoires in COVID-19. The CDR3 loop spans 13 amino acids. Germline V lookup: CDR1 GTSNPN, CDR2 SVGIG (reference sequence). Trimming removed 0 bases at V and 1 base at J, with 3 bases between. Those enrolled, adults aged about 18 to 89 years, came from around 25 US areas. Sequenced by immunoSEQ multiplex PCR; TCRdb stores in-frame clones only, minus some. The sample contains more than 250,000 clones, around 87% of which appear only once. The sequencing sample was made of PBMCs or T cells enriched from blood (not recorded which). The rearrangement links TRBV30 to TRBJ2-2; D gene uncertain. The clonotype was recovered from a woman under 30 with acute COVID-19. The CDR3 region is CAWSVRNTGELFF. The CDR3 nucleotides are TGTGCCTGGAGTGTTCGGAACACCGGGGAGCTGTTTTTT.